This entry lists 9 T cell receptor beta chains sequenced from one sample in a study of cytomegalovirus exposure and HLA in healthy donors. Primers included in the PCR were 60 Vbeta and 13 Jbeta primers. Some clones are missing from TCRdb's copy, which holds only in-frame ones; the method was immunoSEQ multiplex PCR. The profile covers 80,000 to 95,000 clones, with about four fifths appearing a single time and around 5.6% taken by the ten largest. Sequenced: PBMCs. Receptors were obtained from a woman aged 18-35 years in good health and CMV-seropositive.

The genes are TRBV6-6 and TRBJ2-2, with 7 bases identical to TRBD1. The CDR3 is made up of 16 amino acids. With 5 bases clipped from V and 3 bases from J, the junction kept 9 bases outside the gene matches. Germline V CDR1 and CDR2: MNHNY, SVGAGI (reference sequence). The DNA of the CDR3 is TGTGCCAGCAGTAATAACAGGGGATGGGACACCGGGGAGCTGTTTTTT. Its translation is CASSNNRGWDTGELFF.

The V call is TRBV30, the J call TRBJ2-7; D remains ambiguous. This CDR3 is 12 amino acids long. Trimming cost V 2 bases and J 2 bases, with 7 bases left between them. The germline gives CDR1 GTSNPN, CDR2 SVGIG (reference sequence). The CDR3 nucleotides read TGTGCCTGGAGTCTGTCTACCTACGAGCAGTACTTC. Its protein is CAWSLSTYEQYF.

In its sample, this clone was seen a few times. The chain combines TRBV6-1 with TRBJ2-7, with a possible D match to TRBD1 (6 bases). The CDR3 sequence is 14 residues long. Germline lookup yields CDR1 MNHNS and CDR2 SASEGT. With 5 bases removed from V and 3 bases from J, the gap between germline ends came to 14 bases. The CDR3 loop reads CASSLIKQGYEQYF. The DNA for the CDR3 is TGTGCCAGCAGTCTAATAAAACAGGGCTACGAGCAGTACTTC.

This chain uses TRBV15 with TRBJ2-7; D not certain. V dropped 3 bases and J dropped 3 bases, with 9 bases sitting between them. The CDR3 is made up of 13 amino acids. The germline CDR1 and CDR2 sequences are LNHNV and YYDKDF (reference sequence). CDR3 region: CATSRELYYEQYF. CDR3 nucleotide sequence: TGTGCCACCAGCAGGGAGCTGTACTACGAGCAGTACTTC.

V and J are TRBV10-3 and TRBJ1-5; a weak D match, TRBD1 (5 bases). The germline V gene has CDR1 ENHRY and CDR2 SYGVKD. This CDR3 has 13 amino acids. V dropped 4 bases and J dropped 6 bases, with 10 bases sitting between them. DNA of the CDR3: TGTGCCATCAGTGGAGGGGAGGGTCAGCCCCAGCATTTT. Protein: CAISGGEGQPQHF.

This chain connects TRBV4-1 to TRBJ1-5; possible D gene TRBD1, 6 bases. The CDR3 is 13 residues long. With 0 bases removed from V and 13 bases from J, the gap between germline ends came to 13 bases. Germline CDR1 and CDR2: MGHRA and YSYEKL. This CDR3 is CASSQDGRGSQHF. In DNA form, the CDR3 reads TGCGCCAGCAGCCAAGATGGCAGGGGATCTCAGCATTTT.

The chain uses TRBV6-5 and TRBJ1-3, with 7 nucleotides matching TRBD1. This CDR3 comprises 14 residues. Germline CDR1 reads MNHEY; CDR2 reads SVGAGI. Trimming removed 8 bases from V and 3 bases from J; junction bases left unmatched: 7. The CDR3 region has the DNA TGTGCCAGCTGGGACAGAGTAATTGGAAACACCATATATTTT. Translated: CASWDRVIGNTIYF.

The chain couples TRBV2 to TRBJ2-7, with a tentative D call TRBD1 (6 bases). V lost 6 bases, J lost 2 bases, and 14 bases lay in between. This CDR3 has 14 residues. CDR1 and CDR2 (germline): SNHLY, FYNNEI. The CDR3 sequence is CASSWVRGTYEQYF. As DNA, the CDR3 is TGTGCCAGCAGCTGGGTCAGGGGAACCTACGAGCAGTACTTC.

The V and J genes are TRBV27 and TRBJ1-1; 9 nucleotides line up with TRBD1. Per germline, CDR1 MNHEY and CDR2 SMNVEV (reference sequence). V lost 3 bases, J lost 4 bases, and 12 bases stayed unmatched. This CDR3 is 17 amino acids long. The CDR3 sequence is CASSLTGTGTVITEAFF. The CDR3 DNA reads as TGTGCCAGCAGTTTGACCGGGACAGGGACTGTAATCACTGAAGCTTTCTTT.